The source of this T cell receptor beta chain is a study of monozygotic twins with cystic fibrosis. About the research overall: Library input was 3 to 3.5 micrograms of fragmented DNA, with about 15 PCR cycles.

This clone was observed once. Its target is unknown. CDR3 length: 16 amino acids. V gave up 1 base and J gave up 7 bases; unmatched junction bases: 5. Per germline, CDR1 LNHDA and CDR2 SQIVND (reference sequence). General observations from the study: Clonality was generally low (median around 0.009), higher in the most severe patients. Co-twins had the most similar V usage for 13 of 16 pairs, J for 8. Unrelated CF individuals shared fewer identical clonotypes than monozygotic CF twins.

This table comes from immunoSEQ multiplex PCR, and its TCRdb copy is limited to in-frame clones, with some not included. This table has tens of thousands of clones, around 90% appearing once. The chain carries TRBV19 and TRBJ1-6; 9 bases agree with TRBD1. Sequencing input: blood. This TCR came from a girl aged 2 to 9 with cystic fibrosis. The CDR3 spells CASSIVPGQGNSPLHF. The CDR3, as DNA: TGTGCCAGTAGTATAGTTCCGGGACAGGGAAATTCACCCCTCCACTTT.